The rows below give T cell receptor beta chains drawn from one sample of a study of cytomegalovirus exposure and HLA in healthy donors. TCRdb's copy holds only in-frame clones and misses some; the assay was immunoSEQ multiplex PCR. Of some 140,000 clones listed, approximately 61% were seen once; the top ten hold over 1.5%. The sample was PBMCs. The receptors stem from a human donor in good health. Each CDR3 is given with its conserved first and last residue. The D gene is left open where the match is weak. Not all rows give a size; the values are once, few, many and, for expanded clones, a class.

v_gene: TRBV7-2
d_gene: .
j_gene: TRBJ1-2
abundance: .
CDR3nt: TGTGCCAGCAGCTACCTACAGGGCTCAGGCTACACCTTC
CDR3aa: CASSYLQGSGYTF

v_gene: TRBV2
d_gene: TRBD1
j_gene: TRBJ2-5
abundance: few
CDR3nt: TGTGCCAGCAGTGACGTAGGGGGCGGGGAGACCCAGTACTTC
CDR3aa: CASSDVGGGETQYF

v_gene: TRBV7-2
d_gene: .
j_gene: TRBJ1-2
abundance: once
CDR3nt: TGTGCCAGCAGCCCGGAACTAGGGAACTATGGCTACACCTTC
CDR3aa: CASSPELGNYGYTF

v_gene: TRBV28
d_gene: .
j_gene: TRBJ2-7
abundance: .
CDR3nt: TGTGCCAGCAGTTTTCCCAGGGAAACCTACGAGCAGTACTTC
CDR3aa: CASSFPRETYEQYF

v_gene: TRBV28
d_gene: .
j_gene: TRBJ2-2
abundance: .
CDR3nt: TGTGCCAGCAGTTTCCCCCGCGGGGAGCTGTTTTTT
CDR3aa: CASSFPRGELFF

v_gene: TRBV5-1
d_gene: .
j_gene: TRBJ2-3
abundance: .
CDR3nt: TGCGCCAGCAGCCCCGTCCCAGCGGAGGAACTAAGCACAGATACGCAGTATTTT
CDR3aa: CASSPVPAEELSTDTQYF

v_gene: TRBV7-3
d_gene: .
j_gene: TRBJ2-1
abundance: .
CDR3nt: TGTGCCAGCAGCTTAGGTTGGTCTAGCGCCAACAATGAGCAGTTCTTC
CDR3aa: CASSLGWSSANNEQFF

v_gene: TRBV11-3
d_gene: TRBD2
j_gene: TRBJ2-1
abundance: .
CDR3nt: TGTGCCAGCAGCTTAGTGGCGGGAGGGGTCTACAATGAGCAGTTCTTC
CDR3aa: CASSLVAGGVYNEQFF

v_gene: TRBV5-1
d_gene: .
j_gene: TRBJ2-4
abundance: .
CDR3nt: TGCGCCAGCAGCTTAGACTCTTCCCAGAACATTCAGTACTTC
CDR3aa: CASSLDSSQNIQYF

v_gene: TRBV10-3
d_gene: TRBD1
j_gene: TRBJ1-3
abundance: .
CDR3nt: TGTGCCATCAAGGGGGGACAGGGACTCTCAGGCGGAAACACCATATATTTT
CDR3aa: CAIKGGQGLSGGNTIYF

v_gene: TRBV9
d_gene: TRBD1
j_gene: TRBJ2-1
abundance: few
CDR3nt: TGTGCCAGCAGCGCCACAGGGGGCTCCTACAATGAGCAGTTCTTC
CDR3aa: CASSATGGSYNEQFF

v_gene: TRBV7-6
d_gene: .
j_gene: TRBJ1-5
abundance: .
CDR3nt: TGTGCCAGCAGTGCGGGGGGGAGCAATCAGCCCCAGCATTTT
CDR3aa: CASSAGGSNQPQHF

v_gene: TRBV29-1
d_gene: TRBD2
j_gene: TRBJ2-7
abundance: few
CDR3nt: TGCAGCGTTTTGACTAGCGGGAGAGGGTACGAGCAGTACTTC
CDR3aa: CSVLTSGRGYEQYF

v_gene: TRBV2
d_gene: TRBD2
j_gene: TRBJ2-7
abundance: .
CDR3nt: TGTGCCAGCAGTTTAACTAGCGGGAGGTACGAGCAGTACTTC
CDR3aa: CASSLTSGRYEQYF

v_gene: TRBV27
d_gene: TRBD1
j_gene: TRBJ2-1
abundance: .
CDR3nt: TGTGCCAGCAGTATTCAACCGGGACAGAGGAGAGAGGATGAGCAGTTCTTC
CDR3aa: CASSIQPGQRREDEQFF

v_gene: TRBV2
d_gene: .
j_gene: TRBJ2-3
abundance: .
CDR3nt: TGTGCCAGCGGCATGACTTTGAGGGATACGCAGTATTTT
CDR3aa: CASGMTLRDTQYF

v_gene: TRBV5-1
d_gene: TRBD2
j_gene: TRBJ2-7
abundance: .
CDR3nt: TGCGCCGGCAAAAAAAGGCGGGAGAGTGGGTCCGAGCAGTACTTC
CDR3aa: CAGKKRRESGSEQYF

v_gene: TRBV5-1
d_gene: TRBD1
j_gene: TRBJ2-3
abundance: few
CDR3nt: TGCGCCAGCAGCCAACAGGGGGGAAGCACAGATACGCAGTATTTT
CDR3aa: CASSQQGGSTDTQYF

v_gene: TRBV14
d_gene: .
j_gene: TRBJ1-6
abundance: once
CDR3nt: TGTGCCAGCAGCCAAGGAGGAGGCGGTTCACCCCTCCACTTT
CDR3aa: CASSQGGGGSPLHF

v_gene: TRBV7-2
d_gene: TRBD1
j_gene: TRBJ2-7
abundance: .
CDR3nt: TGTGCCAGCAGCCTAGGACAGGACTACGAGCAGTACTTC
CDR3aa: CASSLGQDYEQYF

v_gene: TRBV5-1
d_gene: TRBD2
j_gene: TRBJ2-5
abundance: .
CDR3nt: TGCGCCAGCAGCTTGGACGGCGGGAGTAGGGAGACCCAGTACTTC
CDR3aa: CASSLDGGSRETQYF

v_gene: TRBV9
d_gene: .
j_gene: TRBJ2-1
abundance: few
CDR3nt: TGTGCCAGCAGCGTAGGATTAGATTCCTACAATGAGCAGTTCTTC
CDR3aa: CASSVGLDSYNEQFF

v_gene: TRBV4-1
d_gene: TRBD2
j_gene: TRBJ2-7
abundance: .
CDR3nt: TGCGCCAGCAGCCTCTATCCGGGACTAGCGCGGGACGAGCAGTACTTC
CDR3aa: CASSLYPGLARDEQYF

v_gene: TRBV14
d_gene: .
j_gene: TRBJ2-6
abundance: .
CDR3nt: TGTGCCAGCAGCCAGACCGCGGACTCTGGGGCCAACGTCCTGACTTTC
CDR3aa: CASSQTADSGANVLTF

v_gene: TRBV9
d_gene: .
j_gene: TRBJ2-1
abundance: few
CDR3nt: TGTGCCAGCAGCGTAGAGCGGACTACTGAGCAGTTCTTC
CDR3aa: CASSVERTTEQFF

v_gene: TRBV6-1
d_gene: TRBD1
j_gene: TRBJ1-4
abundance: once
CDR3nt: TGTGCCAGCAGTGTCGACAGGGTGAATGAAAAACTGTTTTTT
CDR3aa: CASSVDRVNEKLFF

v_gene: TRBV5-1
d_gene: .
j_gene: TRBJ1-2
abundance: .
CDR3nt: TGCGCCAGCAGCTTGGGGCAGGGGCTCGACTATGGCTACACCTTC
CDR3aa: CASSLGQGLDYGYTF

v_gene: TRBV7-3
d_gene: TRBD1
j_gene: TRBJ2-3
abundance: .
CDR3nt: TGTGCCAGCAGCGACAGGGGGCAAGATACGCAGTATTTT
CDR3aa: CASSDRGQDTQYF

v_gene: TRBV25-1
d_gene: .
j_gene: TRBJ2-7
abundance: few
CDR3nt: TGTGCCAGCAGTGATCGAGGTAGCGGCACCTACGAGCAGTACTTC
CDR3aa: CASSDRGSGTYEQYF

v_gene: TRBV6-6
d_gene: .
j_gene: TRBJ1-2
abundance: .
CDR3nt: TGTGCCAGCTGCCCGGGAACTAACTATGGCTACACCTTC
CDR3aa: CASCPGTNYGYTF

v_gene: TRBV28
d_gene: TRBD1
j_gene: TRBJ2-5
abundance: .
CDR3nt: TGTGCCAGCAGGGGACAGGACCAAGAGACCCAGTACTTC
CDR3aa: CASRGQDQETQYF

v_gene: TRBV5-1
d_gene: TRBD2
j_gene: TRBJ2-1
abundance: few
CDR3nt: TGCGCCAGCAGCCCCGGGACTAGCGGGAGAATTATCGACAATGAGCAGTTCTTC
CDR3aa: CASSPGTSGRIIDNEQFF

v_gene: TRBV7-9
d_gene: TRBD1
j_gene: TRBJ1-2
abundance: .
CDR3nt: TGTGCCAGCAGCTTAGGATTGGACAGGGACTATGGCTACACCTTC
CDR3aa: CASSLGLDRDYGYTF

v_gene: TRBV11-2
d_gene: .
j_gene: TRBJ2-2
abundance: .
CDR3nt: TGTGCCAGCAGGAGTGGGGGGACCGGGGAGCTGTTTTTT
CDR3aa: CASRSGGTGELFF

v_gene: TRBV9
d_gene: .
j_gene: TRBJ1-3
abundance: .
CDR3nt: TGTGCCAGCAGCGTATTTGAGGACACCATATATTTT
CDR3aa: CASSVFEDTIYF

v_gene: TRBV19
d_gene: TRBD2
j_gene: TRBJ2-1
abundance: few
CDR3nt: TGTGCCAGTAGTATACGTCCCCTAGCGGGAGAGCAGTTCTTC
CDR3aa: CASSIRPLAGEQFF

v_gene: TRBV11-3
d_gene: .
j_gene: TRBJ1-6
abundance: .
CDR3nt: TGTGCCAGCAGCCTGAGGGACGGGACTTATAATTCACCCCTCCACTTT
CDR3aa: CASSLRDGTYNSPLHF

v_gene: TRBV23-1
d_gene: TRBD1
j_gene: TRBJ2-6
abundance: few
CDR3nt: TGCGCCAGCAGTCAATGCGGGACAGGGGACCCTGGGGCCAACGTCCTGACTTTC
CDR3aa: CASSQCGTGDPGANVLTF

v_gene: TRBV5-4
d_gene: TRBD1
j_gene: TRBJ2-1
abundance: .
CDR3nt: TGTGCCAGCAGCTCTCAGGGGGCTGACTACAATGAGCAGTTCTTC
CDR3aa: CASSSQGADYNEQFF

v_gene: TRBV5-1
d_gene: TRBD1
j_gene: TRBJ2-7
abundance: few
CDR3nt: TGCGCCAGCAGCCAGGGACAGGGACCCTACGAGCAGTACTTC
CDR3aa: CASSQGQGPYEQYF

v_gene: TRBV4-3
d_gene: TRBD1
j_gene: TRBJ2-1
abundance: few
CDR3nt: TGCGCCAGCAGCCAAGATCTGACTCGACAGGGGGGGTACAATGAGCAGTTCTTC
CDR3aa: CASSQDLTRQGGYNEQFF

v_gene: TRBV6-1
d_gene: .
j_gene: TRBJ2-7
abundance: once
CDR3nt: TGTGCCAGCAGTGGAACTAGTCCCCTCCTCGAGCAGTACTTC
CDR3aa: CASSGTSPLLEQYF

v_gene: TRBV6-5
d_gene: TRBD2
j_gene: TRBJ2-7
abundance: .
CDR3nt: TGTGCCAGCAGGCCTACTAGCGGGAGAGACGAGCAGTACTTC
CDR3aa: CASRPTSGRDEQYF

v_gene: TRBV27
d_gene: TRBD1
j_gene: TRBJ2-1
abundance: .
CDR3nt: TGTGCCAGCACCTTGAAAGGGGGACAGGGGTTTGCAACACGACATTACAATGAGCAGTTCTTC
CDR3aa: CASTLKGGQGFATRHYNEQFF

v_gene: TRBV28
d_gene: TRBD2
j_gene: TRBJ2-3
abundance: once
CDR3nt: TGTGCCAGCAGGGGACTAGCGGGAGAGGCAGATACGCAGTATTTT
CDR3aa: CASRGLAGEADTQYF

v_gene: TRBV29-1
d_gene: .
j_gene: TRBJ2-1
abundance: .
CDR3nt: TGCAGCGCTCGATCTAGTATCCATGAGCAGTTCTTC
CDR3aa: CSARSSIHEQFF

v_gene: TRBV28
d_gene: .
j_gene: TRBJ2-3
abundance: few
CDR3nt: TGTGCCAGCAGTTTAGCTACCAGGGATACGCAGTATTTT
CDR3aa: CASSLATRDTQYF

v_gene: TRBV7-6
d_gene: TRBD1
j_gene: TRBJ1-6
abundance: .
CDR3nt: TGTGCCAGCAGGGAGACAGGGGTTAATTCACCCCTCCACTTT
CDR3aa: CASRETGVNSPLHF

v_gene: TRBV5-1
d_gene: .
j_gene: TRBJ2-7
abundance: .
CDR3nt: TGCGCCAGCCGGGACTCCGGGGATTACTACGAGCAGTACTTC
CDR3aa: CASRDSGDYYEQYF

v_gene: TRBV5-1
d_gene: TRBD2
j_gene: TRBJ2-7
abundance: few
CDR3nt: TGCGCCAGCAGCTCGGGCGGGACTAGCGAGGCCTACGAGCAGTACTTC
CDR3aa: CASSSGGTSEAYEQYF

v_gene: TRBV25-1
d_gene: .
j_gene: TRBJ2-2
abundance: .
CDR3nt: TGTGCCAGCAGTGAATTTTCCCAGGGCTTAAATACCGGGGAGCTGTTTTTT
CDR3aa: CASSEFSQGLNTGELFF

v_gene: TRBV19
d_gene: .
j_gene: TRBJ2-1
abundance: .
CDR3nt: TGTGCCAGTAGTATTGGGGGTCAGGGGTGGGATCAGTTCTTC
CDR3aa: CASSIGGQGWDQFF

v_gene: TRBV5-1
d_gene: .
j_gene: TRBJ2-7
abundance: .
CDR3nt: TGCGCCAGCTCCCTATGGCAGGGGTCCCACGAGCAGTACTTC
CDR3aa: CASSLWQGSHEQYF

v_gene: TRBV7-9
d_gene: TRBD1
j_gene: TRBJ1-2
abundance: .
CDR3nt: TGTGCCAGCAGCCCCACCACTTCGGTAGGGGGCGGCGATGGCTACACCTTC
CDR3aa: CASSPTTSVGGGDGYTF

v_gene: TRBV10-3
d_gene: TRBD1
j_gene: TRBJ1-1
abundance: few
CDR3nt: TGTGCCATCAGTGAGTCGACGGTAGGGGGCGACACTGAAGCTTTCTTT
CDR3aa: CAISESTVGGDTEAFF